This T cell receptor (beta chain) emerged from a study of CD8+ T cells in alopecia areata. Study-level information: Scoring of severity for treated patients was based on percentage of affected scalp area. Study-wide findings and caveats: Researchers report lesional scalp, most notably alopecia totalis/universalis, outstripped normal scalp in clonality. For baseline CD8+ expansion, any link to response stays uncertain with one nonresponder.

The V segment lost 4 bases and the J segment 9 bases; nucleotides outside the gene matches: 3. Germline V gene sequence: CDR1 SGHTA, CDR2 FQGNSA. CDR3 length: 13 amino acids. Treatment described: oral pan-JAK inhibitor, 5-10 mg twice daily. With regard to this clone: The target antigen is unknown.

Extracted RNA was reverse transcribed into cDNA, the sequencing template. The table came from immunoSEQ multiplex PCR; TCRdb's copy has only in-frame clones and leaves some out. The data contain hundreds of thousands of clones, roughly 60% of them seen just once; the ten biggest clones take up about 1.7%. The chain couples TRBV7-2 to TRBJ2-2, with TRBD1 matching over 9 bases. This specimen was CD4+ T cells sorted from blood, taken at week 24, from a patient treated with tofacitinib. The sequence was collected from a human donor with alopecia areata. CDR3 amino acids: CASSSQGARELFF. The CDR3 DNA sequence: TGTGCCAGCAGCTCACAGGGGGCCAGGGAGCTGTTTTTT.